Shown below are 16 T cell receptor beta chains from a single sample sequenced in a study of T cells in localized non-small cell lung cancer (dated by TCRdb to 2019 to 2021). The receptor library was made with the immunoSEQ multiplex PCR assay. TCRdb limited this immuneACCESS table to in-frame rearrangements with V and J called. A share of clones is missing; checked studies link under half to unresolved V genes, and the rest is unexplained. For this sample the table gives approximately 63,000 clones, of which over 85% were detected only once. Jointly, the top ten make up approximately 22% of the sample. The sample consisted of peripheral blood, taken before any cancer treatment. The receptors originated from a man between 40 and 70 years old with stage I squamous cell lung carcinoma.

This chain connects TRBV5-4 to TRBJ2-4; D is undetermined. The CDR3 is 15 amino acids. Germline V gene data show CDR1 as SGHNT and CDR2 as YYREEE (reference sequence). V was clipped by 0 bases and J by 3 bases, with 10 bases between them. The chain's CDR3 is CASSLARTGKNIQYF. The CDR3 nucleotides read TGTGCCAGCAGCTTGGCGCGGACGGGCAAAAACATTCAGTACTTC.

V gene TRBV18 combines with J gene TRBJ1-3, with D possibly matching TRBD1 (6 bases). V was shortened by 1 base and J by 3 bases, with 22 bases between the two germline ends. The CDR3 covers 19 residues. CDR1 and CDR2 (germline): KGHSH, LQKENI. In DNA form, the CDR3 reads TGTGCCAGCTCACCACTCCCTGACCGGGGGCCCGGATTTGGAAACACCATATATTTT. This translates into CASSPLPDRGPGFGNTIYF.

V gene TRBV30 combines with J gene TRBJ2-5, with TRBD2 as a possible D gene (5 bases). Germline V gene data show CDR1 as GTSNPN and CDR2 as SVGIG (reference sequence). The length of the CDR3 is 12 residues. V lost 7 bases and J 7 bases, leaving 16 bases between the germline ends. The CDR3 nucleotides read TGTGCCTTACCACACCGGGGTGGGACCCAGTACTTC. Translating gives CALPHRGGTQYF.

The gene calls are TRBV5-6 and TRBJ2-1; D call uncertain. V was clipped by 7 bases and J by 4 bases, with 12 bases between them. The CDR3 length is 13 residues. The germline gives CDR1 SGHDT, CDR2 YYEEEE. CDR3 protein: CASSKGGYNEQFF. CDR3 DNA: TGTGCCAGCTCCAAGGGCGGATACAATGAGCAGTTCTTC.

This clone was recorded once. V is TRBV5-1 and J is TRBJ2-5, with 8 bases fitting TRBD2. The CDR3 length is 14 residues. V gave up 1 base and J gave up 5 bases; unmatched junction bases: 4. Germline V gene sequence: CDR1 SGHRS, CDR2 YFSETQ. CDR3 sequence reads: CASSLYTSGETQYF. The CDR3 DNA is TGCGCCAGCAGCTTGTATACTAGCGGCGAGACCCAGTACTTC.

This clone has just one count. The chain employs TRBV4-3 and TRBJ2-1, with 13 bases matching TRBD2. Germline V gene data show CDR1 as LGHNA and CDR2 as YSLEER. Trimming took 3 bases from V and 9 from J; bases not matched to a gene: 5. The CDR3 is 15 residues long. CDR3 sequence (DNA): TGCGCCAGCAGCCAGCGACTAGCGGGAGGAGGTGAGCAGTTCTTC. It specifies CASSQRLAGGGEQFF.

The chain links TRBV2 to TRBJ1-2; no definite D call. V shed 3 bases and J shed 1 base, with 6 bases lying between them. The CDR3 has 13 amino acids. The germline V gene has CDR1 SNHLY and CDR2 FYNNEI. The CDR3 protein is CASSDEVNYGYTF. The CDR3 nucleotides read TGTGCCAGCAGTGACGAGGTTAACTATGGCTACACCTTC.

The V call is TRBV18, the J call TRBJ2-6; 10 positions match TRBD2. Germline CDR1 KGHSH, CDR2 LQKENI. There are 19 residues in the CDR3. J gave up 2 bases and V 4 bases, and 11 bases lay outside the gene matches. Here the CDR3 reads CASSLTGTSGIAGANVLTF. As DNA, the CDR3 is TGTGCCAGCTCACTCACAGGTACTAGCGGGATAGCTGGGGCCAACGTCCTGACTTTC.

The rearrangement joins TRBV14 to TRBJ2-3, with D uncertain. Germline loops: CDR1 SGHDN, CDR2 FVKESK. There are 14 residues in the CDR3. V lost 5 bases and J 8 bases, leaving 17 bases between the germline ends. For the CDR3, the DNA is TGTGCCAGCAGCTTTTTGGACCGATACATTACGCAGTATTTT. As protein: CASSFLDRYITQYF.

V is TRBV6-5 and J is TRBJ1-3, with 8 nucleotides matching TRBD1. CDR1 and CDR2 from the germline V gene are MNHEY and SVGAGI. J gave up 4 bases and V 0 bases, and 2 bases lay outside the gene matches. The CDR3 covers 15 residues. CDR3 bases: TGTGCCAGCAGTTACTCGACAGGGGAGGGAAACACCATATATTTT. This sequence encodes CASSYSTGEGNTIYF.

J is TRBJ2-5 and V is TRBV7-9; 9 bases map to TRBD1. With 1 base clipped from V and 4 bases from J, the junction kept 1 base outside the gene matches. The CDR3 is 14 residues long. CDR1 and CDR2 (germline): SEHNR, FQNEAQ (reference sequence). CDR3 amino acids: CASSLGQGVETQYF. The CDR3 DNA follows: TGTGCCAGCAGCTTAGGACAGGGGGTAGAGACCCAGTACTTC.

V and J are TRBV10-3 and TRBJ2-7; 10 nucleotides match TRBD1. Germline-derived CDR1 and CDR2 are ENHRY and SYGVKD. The CDR3 consists of 16 residues. Losses at the gene ends were 2 bases for V and 0 bases for J; bases not matched to a gene: 4. The chain's CDR3 is CAISEPGQGSSYEQYF. The CDR3 nucleotides read TGTGCCATCAGTGAGCCGGGACAGGGGAGCTCCTACGAGCAGTACTTC.

The chain couples TRBV18 to TRBJ2-3; 11 bases are a match to TRBD2. CDR3 size: 18 residues. After removal of 1 base from V and 5 bases from J, the junction contained 11 bases not matched to a gene. The germline CDR1 and CDR2 sequences are KGHSH and LQKENI. The CDR3 protein is CASSPLTNTLAGGDTQYF. As DNA, the CDR3 is TGTGCCAGCTCACCACTGACCAATACCCTAGCGGGAGGAGATACGCAGTATTTT.

J is TRBJ2-3 and V is TRBV11-3; D uncertain. Looked up from germline, CDR1 is SGHNT and CDR2 is YENEEA. Between the trimmed V and J ends, which lost 5 bases and 2 bases, there was a span of 11 bases. The CDR3 is made up of 14 amino acids. Written as DNA, the CDR3 is TGTGCCAGCAGCCAGGCGGCCTCCACAGATACGCAGTATTTT. It codes for CASSQAASTDTQYF.

The genes are TRBV5-1 and TRBJ2-5; D perhaps matches TRBD1 (5 bases). Trimming left V 0 bases short and J 6 bases short, with 15 bases between. Germline CDR1 SGHRS, CDR2 YFSETQ. The CDR3 has 15 residues. This CDR3 reads CASSLVQEPGKTQYF. The CDR3 region has the DNA TGCGCCAGCAGCTTGGTACAGGAGCCTGGAAAGACCCAGTACTTC.

The V call is TRBV2, the J call TRBJ2-1, with D perhaps given as TRBD1 or TRBD2 (5 bases each). CDR3 size: 14 residues. V was pared by 7 bases and J by 9 bases, with 19 bases between. The germline V gene has CDR1 SNHLY and CDR2 FYNNEI. For the CDR3, the DNA is TGTGCCAGCAAAGGGGAGTACGGAGGAGGTGAGCAGTTCTTC. Amino acids: CASKGEYGGGEQFF.